This section outlines one T cell receptor (beta chain) sequence together with its context. Clones were read by immunoSEQ multiplex PCR, and TCRdb kept only the in-frame ones, dropping some. The sample has approximately 140,000 clones, around four fifths seen once. These data originate in a study of blood T cell repertoires in COVID-19. Enrolled through a virtual design, the participants were between roughly 18 and 90 years of age and came from around 25 US areas. V was trimmed by 6 bases and J by 0 bases, leaving 8 bases between them. The CDR3 is 14 residues long. Germline V lookup: CDR1 SNHLY, CDR2 FYNNEI.

Material: PBMCs or T cells enriched from blood (not recorded which). This receptor was taken from a woman between 45 and 65 years old with acute COVID-19. V and J are TRBV2 and TRBJ2-2; D gene ambiguous. CDR3 nucleotides: TGTGCCAGCAGGAGCCAGGCGAACACCGGGGAGCTGTTTTTT. Amino acids: CASRSQANTGELFF.